This T cell receptor beta chain emerged from a study of OX40 agonist ivuxolimab in advanced cancers. In terms of the full investigation: Ivuxolimab was an agonistic, fully human IgG2 monoclonal antibody directed against OX40 (CD134), a costimulatory receptor. Intravenous ivuxolimab was administered to patients every 2 weeks at six dose levels: 0.01, 0.1, 0.3, 1.5, 3 and 10 mg/kg. Among the roughly 52 dose-escalation patients, about 20 had hepatocellular carcinoma, roughly 15 melanoma, 9 renal cell carcinoma and 9 head and neck cancer. A male proportion of roughly 85% and a mean age of roughly 58 years, ranging from 23 to 79, were recorded for the dose-escalation cohort. Prior anti-PD-1, anti-PD-L1 or anti-CTLA-4 therapy was permitted, and approximately 42% of dose-escalation patients had received checkpoint inhibitors. Three dose-escalation patients achieved partial responses, one with hepatocellular carcinoma and two with cutaneous melanoma. Peripheral TCRbeta sequencing aimed to test whether ivuxolimab altered TCR sequence diversity and caused clonal T-cell expansion. The paper describes the monotherapy dose-escalation part (N of about 47 patients) of the phase I trial of ivuxolimab.

Beyond this particular receptor, the publication reports: At doses from 0.1 to 3.0 mg/kg, clonal expansion was seen in both CD4+ and CD8+ blood T cells between baseline and week 6. In the 0.1-3.0 mg/kg groups, partial responders had among the lowest normalized peripheral clonal expansion, particularly in CD8+ T cells. The antigen specificity of the peripheral T cells that underwent clonal expansion was not determined. Low levels of normalized T-cell clonal expansion were also shown by some nonresponding patients. After ivuxolimab, more expanded clones were found on average in CD8+ T cells than in CD4+ T cells.

Patients with autoimmune disease history or receiving systemic immunosuppression were excluded from the trial. Peripheral blood for TCR sequencing was collected from all dose cohorts at baseline, on cycle 4 day 1, and on cycle 7 day 1. The samples were drawn from a first-in-human, open-label, multicenter phase I dose-escalation trial of ivuxolimab. The trial enrolled adults with locally advanced or metastatic head and neck squamous cell, hepatocellular, melanoma or renal cell carcinoma. Before TCR sequencing, CD4+ and CD8+ T cells were separately sorted from peripheral blood. Based on the germline V gene, the CDR1 and CDR2 sequences are SGHAT and FQNNGV. Compared with germline, V lacks 1 base and J lacks 8 bases; bases without a gene match: 6. The CDR3 covers 15 residues, taking in both the cysteine and the phenylalanine. Here the CDR3 DNA is all that survives: 45 bases in frame from base 1. With regard to this clone: What antigen it recognizes has not been identified. Per-base qualities were not stored, and no clone one base away is much larger.

Genomic DNA was isolated from the sorted cells so that the TCRbeta CDR3 region could be sequenced. TCRbeta CDR3 regions were sequenced using the immunoSEQ Assay. Sourced from immuneACCESS, this table was stored by TCRdb with only in-frame sequences that have V and J called. A share of the clones is absent; for the studies checked, an unresolved V gene accounts for under half, and the remainder has no known explanation. The table for this sample lists around 50,000 clones; 79% of them were counted only once. Of the sample, approximately 2% falls within the top ten clones. The material was CD4+ or CD8+ T cells sorted from blood, obtained in a trial of the OX40 agonist ivuxolimab. This clonotype was sampled from an adult with an advanced solid tumor such as melanoma, head and neck, liver or kidney cancer. The V and J segments used are TRBV11-2 and TRBJ2-1, with 9 central nucleotides matching TRBD2. Here the CDR3 is given as CASSLGTSGLDEQFF. The bases read TGTGCCAGCAGCTTAGGCACTAGCGGGCTTGATGAGCAGTTCTTC.